One and the same sample provided the 25 T cell receptor beta chains below, sequenced in a study of blood T cell repertoires in COVID-19. The method was immunoSEQ multiplex PCR; TCRdb's version includes in-frame clones alone and lacks a portion of them. The data hold over 250,000 clones, with 83% observed a single time. Sequenced sample: peripheral blood. The receptors derive from a woman in her forties or fifties who had recovered from COVID-19.

The V call is TRBV20-1, the J call TRBJ2-7; TRBD1 might be the D (5 bases). The length of the CDR3 is 11 residues. Germline V gives CDR1 DFQATT, CDR2 SNEGSKA (reference sequence). V gave up 6 bases and J gave up 5 bases, with 11 bases separating them. The CDR3 nucleotides are TGCAGTGCCGGGCCCAGGGACGAGCAGTACTTC. Translating it yields CSAGPRDEQYF.

The chain uses TRBV9 and TRBJ1-2, with 8 bases lining up with TRBD1. Germline CDR1 SGDLS, CDR2 YYNGEE. The CDR3 is 13 residues long. The junction had 7 bases not matched to a gene; V was cut back by 8 bases and J by 4 bases. The CDR3 sequence is CASYRGTGYGYTF. CDR3 bases: TGTGCCAGTTATAGGGGGACAGGCTATGGCTACACCTTC.

The chain joins TRBV7-2 to TRBJ1-2, with 8 bases that match TRBD1. Germline V gene data show CDR1 as SGHTA and CDR2 as FQGNSA. Losses at the gene ends were 1 base for V and 6 bases for J; bases not matched to a gene: 4. This CDR3 comprises 14 residues. The CDR3: CASSLVGQGHGYTF. The CDR3 DNA reads as TGTGCCAGCAGCTTAGTCGGACAGGGACATGGCTACACCTTC.

The chain employs TRBV7-9 and TRBJ2-3; possible D gene TRBD2, 6 bases. Germline V gives CDR1 SEHNR, CDR2 FQNEAQ (reference sequence). Trimming shortened V by 1 base and J by 6 bases, and 20 bases separated the two germline ends. This CDR3 is 17 amino acids long. The CDR3 DNA reads as TGTGCCAGCAGCTTAGTTCTGGGGGGAGGATCGGCGGATACGCAGTATTTT. Translation: CASSLVLGGGSADTQYF. Variable domain in full (rest from reference TRBV7-9 and TRBJ2-3): DTGVSQNPRHKITKRGQNVTFRCDPISEHNRLYWYRQTLGQGPEFLTYFQNEAQLEKSRLLSDRFSAERPKGSFSTLEIQRTEQGDSAMYLCASSLVLGGGSADTQYFGPGTRLTVL.

The chain links TRBV4-3 to TRBJ2-1; D may be TRBD1 (6 bases). The V end lost 3 bases, the J end lost 10 bases, and 16 bases lay between the germline ends. The CDR3 spans 14 residues. Germline V CDR1 and CDR2: LGHNA, YSLEER. This chain's CDR3 is CASSHENRAREQFF. CDR3 nucleotides: TGCGCCAGCAGCCATGAGAACAGGGCACGCGAGCAGTTCTTC.

In its sample, this clone was seen many times. The chain recombines TRBV13 with TRBJ2-2; TRBD2 agrees at 14 bases. V shed 3 bases, J shed 1 base, and the junction held 4 bases outside the gene matches. CDR3 length: 18 amino acids. Germline assignment: CDR1 PRHDT and CDR2 FYEKMQ (reference sequence). CDR3: CASSLGGLAGGNTGELFF. The CDR3 DNA sequence: TGTGCCAGCAGCTTGGGCGGACTAGCGGGGGGGAACACCGGGGAGCTGTTTTTT.

This clone was detected a few times. The chain links TRBV13 to TRBJ2-7; maybe TRBD2 (7 bases). This CDR3 comprises 16 residues. V lost 2 bases and J 5 bases, leaving 19 bases between the germline ends. Germline-derived CDR1 and CDR2 are PRHDT and FYEKMQ (reference sequence). In DNA form, the CDR3 reads TGTGCCAGCAGCTTACGGTTTCGGGGGGCGCGGGACGAGCAGTACTTC. Its protein is CASSLRFRGARDEQYF.

The chain recombines TRBV2 with TRBJ1-2; D is unclear. Germline V CDR1 and CDR2: SNHLY, FYNNEI. Deletions cut 8 bases from V and 1 base from J, with 8 bases between. The CDR3 runs to 12 residues. The CDR3 reads CASGGVNYGYTF. The DNA for the CDR3 is TGTGCCAGCGGCGGGGTTAACTATGGCTACACCTTC.

J is TRBJ1-4 and V is TRBV6-5; D is unclear. CDR1 and CDR2 from the germline V gene are MNHEY and SVGAGI. V was clipped by 2 bases and J by 6 bases, with 7 bases between them. This CDR3 region has 13 residues. DNA for the CDR3: TGTGCCAGCAGTTACAACGGGTATGAAAAACTGTTTTTT. It encodes CASSYNGYEKLFF.

The gene calls are TRBV7-8 and TRBJ1-6, with D possibly matching TRBD1 (6 bases). V dropped 5 bases and J dropped 8 bases, with 16 bases sitting between them. Germline CDR1 and CDR2: SGHVS and FQNEAQ. The CDR3 length is 15 residues. The CDR3 reads CASSPLGGKHSPLHF. CDR3 DNA: TGTGCCAGCAGCCCCCTAGGGGGAAAACATTCACCCCTCCACTTT. Using reference TRBV7-8 and TRBJ1-6 for the parts outside the CDR3, the full variable domain is GAGVSQSPRYKVAKRGQDVALRCDPISGHVSLFWYQQALGQGPEFLTYFQNEAQLDKSGLPSDRFFAERPEGSVSTLKIQRTQQEDSAVYLCASSPLGGKHSPLHFGNGTRLTVT.

The sample holds one count of this clone. The rearrangement joins TRBV30 to TRBJ1-1; 7 bases are shared with TRBD1. Trimming took 5 bases from V and 5 from J; bases not matched to a gene: 8. This CDR3 comprises 13 residues. CDR1 is GTSNPN, CDR2 SVGIG, per germline (reference sequence). The CDR3 is CAWVPSGGTEAFF. As DNA, the CDR3 is TGTGCCTGGGTCCCTTCAGGGGGTACTGAAGCTTTCTTT.

The rearrangement links TRBV28 to TRBJ2-7; tentative D call: TRBD2 (6 bases). The V gene's germline CDR1 is MDHEN and CDR2 SYDVKM. The CDR3 is made up of 14 amino acids. V was trimmed by 1 base and J by 4 bases, leaving 11 bases between them. CDR3: CASSLLASAYEQYF. The DNA for the CDR3 is TGTGCCAGCAGTTTATTGGCTAGCGCTTACGAGCAGTACTTC.

This chain connects TRBV5-6 to TRBJ1-5; TRBD1 agrees at 10 bases. Germline lookup yields CDR1 SGHDT and CDR2 YYEEEE. This CDR3 spans 16 amino acids. J gave up 7 bases and V 0 bases, and 7 bases lay outside the gene matches. CDR3 in DNA: TGTGCCAGCAGCTTGGGCTTTCGGGACAGGGGACAGCCCCAGCATTTT. This codes for CASSLGFRDRGQPQHF.

The chain is built from TRBV27 and TRBJ2-5; 9 bases are a match to TRBD1. Per germline, CDR1 MNHEY and CDR2 SMNVEV (reference sequence). With V trimmed by 2 bases and J by 4 bases, 8 bases remained unmatched. The CDR3 runs to 16 residues. CDR3 coding DNA: TGTGCCAGCAGTTTAGGGGTGGGACAGGGAGGAGAGACCCAGTACTTC. It yields the protein CASSLGVGQGGETQYF.

V gene TRBV3-1 (or the pseudogene TRBV3-2) combines with J gene TRBJ1-1, with a tentative D call TRBD1 (6 bases). The V gene's germline CDR1 is LGHDT and CDR2 YNNKEL (reference sequence). V gave up 6 bases and J gave up 0 bases, with 20 bases separating them. The CDR3 runs 17 residues. CDR3 bases: TGTGCCAGCAGGGGGGGTCCCGCGGGGGCGATGAACACTGAAGCTTTCTTT. Residues: CASRGGPAGAMNTEAFF.

The genes are TRBV24-1 and TRBJ1-2; D may be TRBD1 (5 bases). Trimming took off 1 base at V and 4 bases at J, with 9 bases between the two ends. The CDR3 has 14 amino acids. CDR1 and CDR2 (germline): KGHDR, SFDVKD. The CDR3 sequence: CATSDFREAYGYTF. CDR3 sequence (DNA): TGTGCCACCAGTGATTTCAGGGAGGCCTATGGCTACACCTTC.

The chain couples TRBV19 to TRBJ1-2; 9 bases are shared with TRBD1. V trimming: 5 bases; J trimming: 6 bases; junction bases outside the gene matches: 10. The CDR3 totals 15 residues. Germline CDR1 is LNHDA and CDR2 is SQIVND (reference sequence). This CDR3 reads CASSPGTGRTDGYTF. CDR3 bases: TGTGCCAGTAGTCCCGGGACAGGGAGGACCGATGGCTACACCTTC.

The V and J genes are TRBV6-2 or TRBV6-3 and TRBJ2-3; 16 bases are shared with TRBD2. The V gene's germline CDR1 is MNHEY and CDR2 SVGEGT. Germline trimming cut 6 bases from V and 2 bases from J; bases unmatched to any gene: 2. The CDR3 runs 16 residues. The CDR3 bases are TGTGCCAGCAGCGGGACTAGCGGGAGGGACACAGATACGCAGTATTTT. Protein product: CASSGTSGRDTDTQYF.

This clone was counted a single time. V usage is TRBV15 and J usage is TRBJ2-7; TRBD1 agrees at 9 bases. Germline trimming cut 4 bases from V and 0 bases from J; bases unmatched to any gene: 4. The CDR3 length is 15 residues. Per germline, CDR1 LNHNV and CDR2 YYDKDF (reference sequence). The chain's CDR3 is CATSNPGQGSYEQYF. CDR3 in DNA: TGTGCCACCAGCAATCCGGGACAGGGCTCCTACGAGCAGTACTTC.

The chain links TRBV18 to TRBJ2-1; TRBD2 matches 9 bases. V shed 4 bases and J 5 bases; nucleotides not matched to a gene: 6. Germline V gives CDR1 KGHSH, CDR2 LQKENI. This CDR3 is 15 amino acids long. CDR3 protein: CASSLAGVPNNEQFF. In DNA, the CDR3 is TGTGCCAGCTCACTAGCGGGGGTTCCGAACAATGAGCAGTTCTTC.

This clone was seen a single time. V usage is TRBV2 and J usage is TRBJ2-1; D gene ambiguous. The V end lost 7 bases, the J end lost 11 bases, and 12 bases lay between the germline ends. Germline V lookup: CDR1 SNHLY, CDR2 FYNNEI. The CDR3 is 11 residues long. Written as DNA, the CDR3 is TGTGCCAGCATTTCGGTGGAGAAGCAGTTCTTC. It codes for CASISVEKQFF.

This chain joins TRBV6-5 and TRBJ1-1, with 11 bases aligning to TRBD1. The CDR3 extends over 14 amino acids. Germline CDR1 is MNHEY and CDR2 is SVGAGI. Trimming at V came to 6 bases and at J to 7 bases, leaving 7 bases not matched to a gene. The CDR3 loop is CASRTGQGADEAFF. The CDR3 DNA follows: TGTGCCAGCAGGACAGGACAGGGGGCGGATGAAGCTTTCTTT.

This chain links TRBV3-1 (or the pseudogene TRBV3-2) with TRBJ1-2; a possible D gene is TRBD1 (6 bases). Trimming left V 3 bases short and J 8 bases short, with 13 bases between. This CDR3 contains 13 residues. Per germline, CDR1 LGHDT and CDR2 YNNKEL (reference sequence). The CDR3 coding sequence is TGTGCCAGCAGCCAGGTTCAGGGGAGCGGCTACACCTTC. Residues: CASSQVQGSGYTF.

The rearrangement joins TRBV27 to TRBJ2-2; 8 bases match TRBD2. V shed 6 bases, J shed 0 bases, and the junction held 9 bases outside the gene matches. Germline CDR1 and CDR2: MNHEY and SMNVEV (reference sequence). The CDR3 runs to 17 residues. CDR3 nucleotide sequence: TGTGCCAGCAGGCCAGGACTAGCTCAGGCGAACACCGGGGAGCTGTTTTTT. Its translation is CASRPGLAQANTGELFF.

The V and J genes are TRBV29-1 and TRBJ1-2, with D maybe TRBD1 (6 bases). Trimming took off 2 bases at V and 6 bases at J, with 16 bases between the two ends. The CDR3 consists of 14 residues. Germline V CDR1 and CDR2: SQVTM, ANQGSEA. This CDR3 is CSVEPVRDTNGYTF. Written as DNA, the CDR3 is TGCAGCGTTGAACCCGTGAGGGACACAAATGGCTACACCTTC.